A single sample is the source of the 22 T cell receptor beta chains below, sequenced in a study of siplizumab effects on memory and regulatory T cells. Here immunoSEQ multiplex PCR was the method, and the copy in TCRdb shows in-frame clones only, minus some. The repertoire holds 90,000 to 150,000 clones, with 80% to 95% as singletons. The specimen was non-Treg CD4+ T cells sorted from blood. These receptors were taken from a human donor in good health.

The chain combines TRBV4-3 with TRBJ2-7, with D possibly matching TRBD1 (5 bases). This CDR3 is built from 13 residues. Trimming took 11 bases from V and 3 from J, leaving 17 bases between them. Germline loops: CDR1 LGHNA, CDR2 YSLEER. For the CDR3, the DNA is TGCGCCCGAAATAGAGGCAGGGACTACGAGCAGTACTTC. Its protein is CARNRGRDYEQYF.

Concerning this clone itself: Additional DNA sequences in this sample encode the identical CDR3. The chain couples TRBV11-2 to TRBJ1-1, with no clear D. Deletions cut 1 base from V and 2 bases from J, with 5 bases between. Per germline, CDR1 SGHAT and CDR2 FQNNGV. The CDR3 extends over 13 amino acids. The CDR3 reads CASSLGGNTEAFF. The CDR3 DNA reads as TGTGCCAGCAGCTTAGGGGGAAACACTGAAGCTTTCTTT.

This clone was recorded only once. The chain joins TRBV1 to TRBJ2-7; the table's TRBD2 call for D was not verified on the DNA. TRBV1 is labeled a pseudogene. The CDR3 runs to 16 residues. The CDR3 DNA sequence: TGCACCAGCAGCCCGCCCAGGCGGGTGAGGTGGTACGAGCAGTACTTC. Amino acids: CTSSPPRRVRWYEQYF.

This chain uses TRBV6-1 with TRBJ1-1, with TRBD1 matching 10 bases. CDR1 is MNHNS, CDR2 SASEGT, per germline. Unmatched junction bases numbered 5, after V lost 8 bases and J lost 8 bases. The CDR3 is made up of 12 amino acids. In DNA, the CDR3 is TGTGCCAGCGACAGGGGGCGGAAGGAAGCTTTCTTT. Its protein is CASDRGRKEAFF.

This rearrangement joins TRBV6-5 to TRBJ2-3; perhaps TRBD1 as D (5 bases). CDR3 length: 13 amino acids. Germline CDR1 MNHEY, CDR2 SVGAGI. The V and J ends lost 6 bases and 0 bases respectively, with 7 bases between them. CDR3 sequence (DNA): TGTGCCAGCAGGCAGGGAAGCACAGATACGCAGTATTTT. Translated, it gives CASRQGSTDTQYF.

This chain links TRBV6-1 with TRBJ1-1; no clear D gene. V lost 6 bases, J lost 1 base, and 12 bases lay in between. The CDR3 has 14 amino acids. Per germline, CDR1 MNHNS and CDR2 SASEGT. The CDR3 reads CASRLLPENTEAFF. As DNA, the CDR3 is TGTGCCAGCAGGCTCCTCCCGGAGAACACTGAAGCTTTCTTT.

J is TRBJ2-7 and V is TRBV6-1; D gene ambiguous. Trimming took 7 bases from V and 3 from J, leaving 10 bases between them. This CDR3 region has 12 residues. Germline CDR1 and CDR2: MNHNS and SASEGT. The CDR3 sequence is CASTGSLYEQYF. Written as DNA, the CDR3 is TGTGCCAGCACGGGCAGCCTCTACGAGCAGTACTTC.

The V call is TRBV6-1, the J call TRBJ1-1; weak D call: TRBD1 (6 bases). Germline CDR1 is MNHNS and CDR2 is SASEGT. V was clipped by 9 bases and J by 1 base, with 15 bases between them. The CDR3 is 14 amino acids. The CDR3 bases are TGTGCCAGTTGTCTACAGGGCGCGAACACTGAAGCTTTCTTT. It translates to CASCLQGANTEAFF.

CDR3 DNA sequence: TGTGCCAGCAGTTACAGTAACGGACCCTACGAGCAGTACTTC. Translation: CASSYSNGPYEQYF. The chain joins TRBV6-5 to TRBJ2-7; D call uncertain. CDR3 length: 14 amino acids. V lost 2 bases, J lost 2 bases, and 10 bases lay in between. Germline CDR1 reads MNHEY; CDR2 reads SVGAGI.

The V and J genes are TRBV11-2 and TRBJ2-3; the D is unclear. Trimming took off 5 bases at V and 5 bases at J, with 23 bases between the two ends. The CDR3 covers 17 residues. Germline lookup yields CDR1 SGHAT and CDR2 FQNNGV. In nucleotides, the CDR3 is TGTGCCAGCAGCATAAAGGTCGCGGCGTCCTCGGTAGATACGCAGTATTTT. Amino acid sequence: CASSIKVAASSVDTQYF.

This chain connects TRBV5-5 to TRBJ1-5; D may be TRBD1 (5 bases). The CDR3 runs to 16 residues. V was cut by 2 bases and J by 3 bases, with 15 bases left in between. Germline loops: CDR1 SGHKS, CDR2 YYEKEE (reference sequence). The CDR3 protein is CASSLGPQVVNQPQHF. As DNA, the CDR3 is TGTGCCAGCAGCTTAGGCCCACAGGTGGTCAATCAGCCCCAGCATTTT.

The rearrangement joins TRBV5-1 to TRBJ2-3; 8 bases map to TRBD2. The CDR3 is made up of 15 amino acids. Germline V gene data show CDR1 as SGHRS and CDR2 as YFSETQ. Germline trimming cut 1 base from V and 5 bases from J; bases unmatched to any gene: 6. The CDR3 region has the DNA TGCGCCAGCAGCTTGTCTGGCGGGGGGAAAGATACGCAGTATTTT. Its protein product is CASSLSGGGKDTQYF.

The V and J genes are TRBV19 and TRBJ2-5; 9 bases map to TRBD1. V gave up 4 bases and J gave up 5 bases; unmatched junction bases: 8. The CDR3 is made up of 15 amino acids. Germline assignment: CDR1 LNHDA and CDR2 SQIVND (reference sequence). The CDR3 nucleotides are TGTGCCAGTAGTACGGAGGGACAGGGTTGGGAGACCCAGTACTTC. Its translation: CASSTEGQGWETQYF.

The CDR3 sequence is CASSGDRVETQYF. For the CDR3, the DNA is TGTGCCAGCAGTGGGGACAGGGTAGAGACCCAGTACTTC. The chain has TRBV2 and TRBJ2-5; 9 bases match TRBD1. V trimming: 4 bases; J trimming: 4 bases; junction bases outside the gene matches: 1. The CDR3 length is 13 residues. Germline V gene lookup returns CDR1 SNHLY and CDR2 FYNNEI.

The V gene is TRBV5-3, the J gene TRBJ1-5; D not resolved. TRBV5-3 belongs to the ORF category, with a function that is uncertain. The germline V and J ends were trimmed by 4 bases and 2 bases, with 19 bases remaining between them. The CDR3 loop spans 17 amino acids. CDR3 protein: CARSLLAGGMGNQPQHF. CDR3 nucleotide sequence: TGTGCCAGAAGCCTGCTGGCCGGCGGGATGGGCAATCAGCCCCAGCATTTT.

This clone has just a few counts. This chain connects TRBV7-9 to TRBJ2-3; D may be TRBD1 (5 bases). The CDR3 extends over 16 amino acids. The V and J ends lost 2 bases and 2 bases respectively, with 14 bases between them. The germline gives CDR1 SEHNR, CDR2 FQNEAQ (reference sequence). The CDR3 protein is CASSLRGQVDTDTQYF. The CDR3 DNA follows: TGTGCCAGCAGCTTAAGGGGTCAGGTCGACACAGATACGCAGTATTTT.

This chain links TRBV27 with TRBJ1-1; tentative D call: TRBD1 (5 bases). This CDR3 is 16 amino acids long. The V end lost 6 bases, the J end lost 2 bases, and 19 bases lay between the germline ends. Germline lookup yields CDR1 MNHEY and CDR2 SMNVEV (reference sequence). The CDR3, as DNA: TGTGCCAGCAGCCTCTTAAGGGGCGTGAAAAACACTGAAGCTTTCTTT. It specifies CASSLLRGVKNTEAFF.

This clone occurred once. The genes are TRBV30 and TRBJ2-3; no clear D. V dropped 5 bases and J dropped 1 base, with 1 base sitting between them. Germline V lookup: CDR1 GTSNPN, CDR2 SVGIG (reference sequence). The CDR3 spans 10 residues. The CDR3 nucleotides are TGTGCCTGGGGCACAGATACGCAGTATTTT. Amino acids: CAWGTDTQYF.

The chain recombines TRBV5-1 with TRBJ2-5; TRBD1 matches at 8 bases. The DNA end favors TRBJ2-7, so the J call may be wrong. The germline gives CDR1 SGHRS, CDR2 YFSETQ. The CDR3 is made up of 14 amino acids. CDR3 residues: CASSLTGQDYEQYF. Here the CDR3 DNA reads TGCGCCAGCAGCTTGACGGGACAGGACTACGAGCAGTACTTC.

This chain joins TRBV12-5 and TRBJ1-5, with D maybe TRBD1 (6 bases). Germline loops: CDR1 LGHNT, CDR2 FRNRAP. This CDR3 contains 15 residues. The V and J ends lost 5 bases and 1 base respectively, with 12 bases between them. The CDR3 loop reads CASGPGRGSNQPQHF. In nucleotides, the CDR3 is TGTGCTAGTGGTCCCGGGAGGGGGAGCAATCAGCCCCAGCATTTT.

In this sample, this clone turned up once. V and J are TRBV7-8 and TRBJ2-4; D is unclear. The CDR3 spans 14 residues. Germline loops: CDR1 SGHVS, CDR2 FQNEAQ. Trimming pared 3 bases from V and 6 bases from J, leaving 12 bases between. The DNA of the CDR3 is TGTGCCAGCAGCTTTAGTGGTTTGGGAAACATTCAGTACTTC. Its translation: CASSFSGLGNIQYF.

The CDR3 is CASSLAKLTGWNGYTF. CDR3 coding DNA: TGTGCCAGCAGCTTAGCCAAACTGACAGGGTGGAATGGCTACACCTTC. This chain connects TRBV7-9 to TRBJ1-2, with 7 nucleotides matching TRBD1. CDR1 is SEHNR and CDR2 is FQNEAQ in the germline V gene (reference sequence). The CDR3 extends over 16 amino acids. J lost 6 bases, V lost 0 bases, and 10 bases had no gene match. Filled out from reference TRBV7-9 and TRBJ1-2, the complete variable domain reads DTGVSQNPRHKITKRGQNVTFRCDPISEHNRLYWYRQTLGQGPEFLTYFQNEAQLEKSRLLSDRFSAERPKGSFSTLEIQRTEQGDSAMYLCASSLAKLTGWNGYTFGSGTRLTVV.